Presented here are 28 T cell receptor beta chains from one specimen sequenced in a study of graft-versus-host responses after intestinal transplantation. Generated by immunoSEQ multiplex PCR, the TCRdb table keeps only in-frame clones and is missing some. The table has over 75,000 clones, around 87% seen once. Antigens for these TCRs are unknown. This sample comprised unstimulated CD8+ T cells sorted from spleen or lymph node cells, obtained before transplant. These receptors were collected from a human donor who was the organ donor for an intestinal transplant.

The chain employs TRBV2 and TRBJ2-1; 7 bases agree with TRBD1. The ends lost 6 bases at V and 7 bases at J; junction bases unmatched: 15. The CDR3 consists of 16 residues. Germline lookup yields CDR1 SNHLY and CDR2 FYNNEI. The CDR3 spells CASRRSGTAQGNEQFF. CDR3 in DNA: TGTGCCAGCAGGCGATCCGGGACAGCGCAAGGGAATGAGCAGTTCTTC.

Only one count was recorded for this clone. The J gene is TRBJ2-4, the V gene TRBV10-3, with 7 bases matching TRBD2. V was clipped by 6 bases and J by 9 bases; unmatched bases: 11. Germline-derived CDR1 and CDR2 are ENHRY and SYGVKD. The CDR3 is made up of 14 amino acids. The CDR3 nucleotides read TGTGCCATCAGCCGCCTTCCGAGGGAGGGCATTCAGTACTTC. Amino acids: CAISRLPREGIQYF.

This chain joins TRBV19 and TRBJ1-2; D gene unclear. This CDR3 contains 15 residues. Germline V gene sequence: CDR1 LNHDA, CDR2 SQIVND (reference sequence). V shed 1 base and J shed 4 bases, with 13 bases lying between them. The CDR3 is CASSIGGGNTYGYTF. The DNA of the CDR3 is TGTGCCAGTAGTATAGGAGGAGGAAACACCTATGGCTACACCTTC.

The chain combines TRBV4-1 with TRBJ1-1; the D gene is possibly TRBD1 (6 bases). The germline CDR1 and CDR2 sequences are MGHRA and YSYEKL. V was shortened by 4 bases and J by 5 bases, with 20 bases between the two germline ends. This CDR3 spans 16 amino acids. CDR3 nucleotides: TGCGCCAGCAGCCTATTGGTCCAGGGGCTGGAGACTGAAGCTTTCTTT. This gives the protein CASSLLVQGLETEAFF.

The chain couples TRBV28 to TRBJ1-1; 9 nucleotides match TRBD1. The length of the CDR3 is 12 residues. CDR1 MDHEN and CDR2 SYDVKM come from the germline V gene. V was clipped by 10 bases and J by 8 bases; unmatched bases: 8. Written as DNA, the CDR3 is TGTGCCACCCAGACAGGGGGTGCCGAAGCTTTCTTT. Its translation: CATQTGGAEAFF.

The chain joins TRBV7-9 to TRBJ1-1; TRBD1 matches at 7 bases. Trimming cost V 6 bases and J 10 bases; bases outside gene matches: 5. The CDR3 has 11 residues. CDR1 SEHNR and CDR2 FQNEAQ come from the germline V gene (reference sequence). CDR3 sequence reads: CASRKGGPAFF. The CDR3 region has the DNA TGTGCCAGCAGAAAAGGGGGCCCAGCTTTCTTT.

V and J are TRBV11-2 and TRBJ1-6, with D perhaps TRBD1 (6 bases). Trimming removed 0 bases from V and 9 bases from J, with 15 bases in between. Germline V CDR1 and CDR2: SGHAT, FQNNGV. The CDR3 extends over 16 amino acids. CDR3 region: CASSLDQGLRFSPLHF. The CDR3 nucleotides are TGTGCCAGCAGCTTAGATCAGGGGTTGCGATTTTCACCCCTCCACTTT.

The chain couples TRBV19 to TRBJ1-1, with TRBD1 matching over 7 bases. CDR1 and CDR2 (germline): LNHDA, SQIVND (reference sequence). The CDR3 consists of 14 residues. V shed 5 bases and J 1 base; nucleotides not matched to a gene: 4. CDR3 in amino acids: CASSLGQRNTEAFF. CDR3 sequence (DNA): TGTGCCAGTAGTCTGGGACAGAGGAACACTGAAGCTTTCTTT.

This rearrangement joins TRBV11-3 to TRBJ2-1; TRBD1 matches 8 bases. The CDR3 runs to 16 residues. J was trimmed by 7 bases and V by 3 bases; bases with no gene match: 11. Per germline, CDR1 SGHNT and CDR2 YENEEA. For the CDR3, the DNA is TGTGCCAGCAGCTTGGCCCAGGGGGCGAAGGGGAATGAGCAGTTCTTC. Its translation: CASSLAQGAKGNEQFF.

The chain employs TRBV5-1 and TRBJ1-5; tentatively, D is TRBD1 (5 bases). The CDR3 extends over 15 amino acids. The germline V gene has CDR1 SGHRS and CDR2 YFSETQ. V was shortened by 0 bases and J by 0 bases, with 7 bases between the two germline ends. As DNA, the CDR3 is TGCGCCAGCAGCTTGGCGGGGGGTAGCAATCAGCCCCAGCATTTT. Translated, it gives CASSLAGGSNQPQHF.

V is TRBV4-1 and J is TRBJ2-3, with D maybe TRBD1 (6 bases). Germline V CDR1 and CDR2: MGHRA, YSYEKL. The CDR3 has 16 residues. Between the trimmed V and J ends, which lost 3 bases and 8 bases, there was a span of 21 bases. In nucleotides, the CDR3 is TGCGCCAGCAGCCAGGATGGGGGCACTACGACCATTACGCAGTATTTT. It translates to CASSQDGGTTTITQYF.

The chain is built from TRBV5-1 and TRBJ1-4; TRBD1 is a possible D gene (5 bases). This CDR3 is built from 14 residues. The V gene lost 3 bases and the J gene lost 9 bases, with 15 bases spanning the gap. The germline CDR1 and CDR2 sequences are SGHRS and YFSETQ. The CDR3 nucleotides read TGCGCCAGCAGCTACGGCCCCGAGGGGAAAAAACTGTTTTTT. This translates into CASSYGPEGKKLFF. Variable domain in full (rest from reference TRBV5-1 and TRBJ1-4): KAGVTQTPRYLIKTRGQQVTLSCSPISGHRSVSWYQQTPGQGLQFLFEYFSETQRNKGNFPGRFSGRQFSNSRSEMNVSTLELGDSALYLCASSYGPEGKKLFFGSGTQLSVL.

This chain uses TRBV7-3 with TRBJ2-1; 7 positions match TRBD2. The CDR3 consists of 14 residues. The ends lost 2 bases at V and 4 bases at J; junction bases unmatched: 2. Germline-derived CDR1 and CDR2 are SGHTA and FQGTGA. The DNA of the CDR3 is TGTGCCAGCAGCTTAGGGGGGGGATACAATGAGCAGTTCTTC. It is translated as CASSLGGGYNEQFF.

The chain combines TRBV5-1 with TRBJ2-3; TRBD1 agrees at 10 bases. The CDR3 loop spans 16 amino acids. V shed 2 bases and J 2 bases; nucleotides not matched to a gene: 5. CDR1 SGHRS and CDR2 YFSETQ come from the germline V gene. DNA of the CDR3: TGCGCCAGCAGCTTAGGGACAGGGGCCGACACAGATACGCAGTATTTT. This gives the protein CASSLGTGADTDTQYF.

V gene TRBV9 combines with J gene TRBJ2-1; D remains unclear. CDR3 length: 14 amino acids. The germline V and J ends were trimmed by 0 bases and 0 bases, with 4 bases remaining between them. Germline CDR1 reads SGDLS; CDR2 reads YYNGEE. The CDR3 sequence is CASSVDSSYNEQFF. The CDR3 DNA follows: TGTGCCAGCAGCGTAGATAGCTCCTACAATGAGCAGTTCTTC.

The chain links TRBV27 to TRBJ1-1; D ambiguous. Germline CDR1 reads MNHEY; CDR2 reads SMNVEV (reference sequence). V dropped 3 bases and J dropped 3 bases, with 8 bases sitting between them. The CDR3 runs to 13 residues. The CDR3, as DNA: TGTGCCAGCAGTTTCGGGTTCGACACTGAAGCTTTCTTT. Its translation: CASSFGFDTEAFF.

V usage is TRBV27 and J usage is TRBJ2-1; D is ambiguous. The length of the CDR3 is 12 residues. Germline V CDR1 and CDR2: MNHEY, SMNVEV (reference sequence). Deletions cut 6 bases from V and 7 bases from J, with 10 bases between. This CDR3 reads CASSPPGNEQFF. The CDR3 nucleotides read TGTGCCAGCAGCCCCCCGGGTAATGAGCAGTTCTTC.

The genes are TRBV6-1 and TRBJ2-2, with 10 bases aligning to TRBD1. CDR1 MNHNS and CDR2 SASEGT come from the germline V gene. V shed 5 bases, J shed 3 bases, and the junction held 3 bases outside the gene matches. This CDR3 has 15 amino acids. As DNA, the CDR3 is TGTGCCAGCAGTTCCGGGACAGGGGACACCGGGGAGCTGTTTTTT. Protein product: CASSSGTGDTGELFF.

V is TRBV10-1 and J is TRBJ2-3, with a weak D call TRBD2 (6 bases). The V and J ends lost 6 bases and 2 bases respectively, with 15 bases between them. Germline CDR1 and CDR2: WNHNN and SYGVQD (reference sequence). The CDR3 length is 15 residues. The chain's CDR3 is CASSHGTADTDTQYF. In DNA form, the CDR3 reads TGCGCCAGCAGCCATGGGACTGCGGACACAGATACGCAGTATTTT.

The genes are TRBV2 and TRBJ1-4, with 9 nucleotides matching TRBD1. CDR1 is SNHLY and CDR2 is FYNNEI in the germline V gene. J gave up 6 bases and V 4 bases, and 9 bases lay outside the gene matches. The CDR3 has 16 residues. CDR3 nucleotides: TGTGCCAGCAGTGGGGCCGGGACAGGGAGTCATGAAAAACTGTTTTTT. As protein: CASSGAGTGSHEKLFF.

There are a few counts of this clone. The chain combines TRBV6-4 with TRBJ2-6; D is unresolved. Germline V gene lookup returns CDR1 MRHNA and CDR2 SNTAGT. The CDR3 loop spans 15 amino acids. The ends were cut back, 3 bases at V and 1 base at J, with 7 bases in the middle. The CDR3 sequence: CASSEAVSGANVLTF. DNA for the CDR3: TGTGCCAGCAGTGAGGCAGTGTCTGGGGCCAACGTCCTGACTTTC.

The chain combines TRBV5-1 with TRBJ1-6; tentatively, D is TRBD1 (6 bases). CDR3 size: 14 residues. V was pared by 6 bases and J by 7 bases, with 14 bases between. Germline V lookup: CDR1 SGHRS, CDR2 YFSETQ. CDR3 residues: CASKGGYTNSPLHF. The DNA of the CDR3 is TGCGCCAGCAAGGGGGGATATACGAATTCACCCCTCCACTTT.

This clone has just a few counts. This chain connects TRBV6-4 to TRBJ1-2, with D perhaps matching TRBD1 (6 bases). This CDR3 is 15 amino acids long. The V gene's germline CDR1 is MRHNA and CDR2 SNTAGT. V was shortened by 2 bases and J by 4 bases, with 14 bases between the two germline ends. This CDR3 is CASSDTLTGLYGYTF. Here the CDR3 DNA reads TGTGCCAGCAGTGACACCTTGACAGGACTCTATGGCTACACCTTC.

The chain links TRBV7-9 to TRBJ1-4, with D unresolved. CDR1 and CDR2 (germline): SEHNR, FQNEAQ (reference sequence). Deletions cut 2 bases from V and 3 bases from J, with 10 bases between. The CDR3 totals 15 residues. The CDR3 nucleotides are TGTGCCAGCAGCTTATTTGCCAAGTCTAATGAAAAACTGTTTTTT. Its protein product is CASSLFAKSNEKLFF.

CDR3 residues: CASSLQGEQYF. The DNA of the CDR3 is TGCGCCAGCAGCCTTCAGGGCGAGCAGTACTTC. V usage is TRBV4-1 and J usage is TRBJ2-7, with D possibly matching TRBD1 (5 bases). Trimming removed 4 bases at V and 6 bases at J, with 7 bases between. Germline V gene lookup returns CDR1 MGHRA and CDR2 YSYEKL. This CDR3 contains 11 residues.

The genes are TRBV5-4 and TRBJ2-2; TRBD1 aligns across 9 bases. V lost 4 bases to trimming and J lost 6 bases; unmatched junction nucleotides: 4. Per the germline V gene, CDR1 is SGHNT and CDR2 is YYREEE (reference sequence). The CDR3 length is 14 residues. The CDR3 protein is CASSGTGLPGELFF. As DNA, the CDR3 is TGTGCCAGCAGCGGGACAGGGCTCCCCGGGGAGCTGTTTTTT.

This chain connects TRBV18 to TRBJ1-2; TRBD1 is a possible D gene (6 bases). CDR1 and CDR2 from the germline V gene are KGHSH and LQKENI. The CDR3 runs to 15 residues. Trimming took 1 base from V and 4 from J, leaving 13 bases between them. CDR3 nucleotide sequence: TGTGCCAGCTCACCACGGGGGGCGCGAGGCTATGGCTACACCTTC. Its protein is CASSPRGARGYGYTF.

V and J are TRBV4-1 and TRBJ2-7; 7 nucleotides align to TRBD1. Germline CDR1 reads MGHRA; CDR2 reads YSYEKL. The trim removed 3 bases at V and 7 bases at J, leaving 12 bases unmatched. The CDR3 sequence is 15 residues long. In nucleotides, the CDR3 is TGCGCCAGCAGCCAGGGTAGGGACAGATTAATGGAGCAGTACTTC. This sequence encodes CASSQGRDRLMEQYF.